This T cell receptor beta chain was recovered during a study of cytomegalovirus exposure and HLA in healthy donors. Study-level points and caveats: Donors belonging to an Asian-associated ancestry cluster reportedly showed fewer N-insertions in productive TCRs than the 666-donor mean, according to what a later analysis found.

60 Vbeta and 13 Jbeta primers were used in PCR. Methods used by the authors: Unique TCR beta chains numbered roughly 84 million in a later analysis, with roughly 10 million shared. The data were produced by immunoSEQ multiplex PCR, yet TCRdb's version contains in-frame clones alone and is incomplete. The V and J calls and clone size were taken over from that table, and D and trimming were inferred from the DNA. The data contain about 110,000 clones, 55% to 75% of them seen just once; the ten biggest clones take up approximately 9%. On this clone: Antigen unknown.

Germline assignment: CDR1 SGDLS and CDR2 YYNGEE. CDR3 length equals 14 residues. V was clipped by 4 bases and J by 7 bases; unmatched bases: 8. This chain connects TRBV9 to TRBJ1-2; 9 nucleotides match TRBD1. Material: PBMCs. The receptor was derived from a man aged 25 to 45 in good health and CMV-seropositive. The CDR3 reads CASSRRGQGGGYTF. The CDR3 bases are TGTGCCAGCAGCCGGAGGGGACAGGGTGGTGGCTACACCTTC.